The 24 T cell receptor beta chains in this list originate from one sample, sequenced in a study of control samples from healthy donors and cancer patients (dated by TCRdb to about 2020). The library was prepared using the immunoSEQ multiplex PCR assay. TCRdb stores this immuneACCESS table with in-frame sequences only. Part of the clones is absent; in the studies checked, under half of the shortfall reflects unresolved V genes, and no reason is known for the rest. This sample comprises approximately 160,000 clones, 94% of them detected only once. Together, the top ten hold 1.1% to 1.5% of the sample. The sequenced material came from blood. The receptors derive from a woman aged 18-35 years in good health.

V usage is TRBV25-1 and J usage is TRBJ2-7; tentatively, D is TRBD1 (5 bases). V lost 6 bases and J lost 3, with 12 bases in between. CDR3 length: 13 residues. CDR1 and CDR2 (germline): MGHDK, SYGVNS. For the CDR3, the DNA is TGTGCCAGCAGAGAAACAGGTCGCTACGAGCAGTACTTC. Protein sequence: CASRETGRYEQYF.

The rearrangement links TRBV7-2 to TRBJ2-1; D call uncertain. Germline V gene lookup returns CDR1 SGHTA and CDR2 FQGNSA. The CDR3 is 13 residues long. Trimming took off 2 bases at V and 4 bases at J, with 6 bases between the two ends. In DNA, the CDR3 is TGTGCCAGCAGCTTAAGGAATTACAATGAGCAGTTCTTC. It codes for CASSLRNYNEQFF.

The chain couples TRBV7-3 to TRBJ2-2; D remains ambiguous. Germline V gives CDR1 SGHTA, CDR2 FQGTGA. The CDR3 consists of 13 residues. Trimming shortened V by 1 base and J by 7 bases, and 7 bases separated the two germline ends. The CDR3 DNA reads as TGTGCCAGCAGCTTAATGGGCAGCGGGGAGCTGTTTTTT. It is translated as CASSLMGSGELFF.

The V and J genes are TRBV28 and TRBJ2-1, with D possibly matching TRBD1 (5 bases). CDR1 is MDHEN, CDR2 SYDVKM, per germline. The CDR3 is 16 amino acids. V shed 4 bases and J shed 2 bases, with 15 bases lying between them. The CDR3 protein is CASSSQGKGPYNEQFF. The CDR3 nucleotides read TGTGCCAGCAGTTCCCAGGGTAAAGGCCCCTACAATGAGCAGTTCTTC.

The chain uses TRBV28 and TRBJ2-2; D is perhaps TRBD1 (5 bases). The germline gives CDR1 MDHEN, CDR2 SYDVKM. Between the trimmed V and J ends, which lost 1 base and 2 bases, there was a span of 8 bases. This CDR3 region has 15 residues. The CDR3 is CASSLSTANTGELFF. For the CDR3, the DNA is TGTGCCAGCAGTTTATCGACAGCTAACACCGGGGAGCTGTTTTTT.

The CDR3 nucleotides read TGTGCCAGCAGCTTAGGGACAGGGAACACTGAAGCTTTCTTT. Protein: CASSLGTGNTEAFF. This chain uses TRBV5-6 with TRBJ1-1; 8 bases match TRBD1. The CDR3 runs to 14 residues. V trimming: 2 bases; J trimming: 1 base; junction bases outside the gene matches: 1. Germline values: CDR1 SGHDT, CDR2 YYEEEE.

The chain is built from TRBV11-2 and TRBJ1-5; 9 nucleotides align to TRBD1. The germline V gene has CDR1 SGHAT and CDR2 FQNNGV. The CDR3 sequence is 16 residues long. J gave up 2 bases and V 5 bases, and 7 bases lay outside the gene matches. The CDR3 bases are TGTGCCAGCAGCCCGGGGGACAGGGCAGGCAATCAGCCCCAGCATTTT. It translates to CASSPGDRAGNQPQHF. The variable domain in full, with the rest retrieved from reference TRBV11-2 and TRBJ1-5, is EAGVAQSPRYKIIEKRQSVAFWCNPISGHATLYWYQQILGQGPKLLIQFQNNGVVDDSQLPKDRFSAERLKGVDSTLKIQPAKLEDSAVYLCASSPGDRAGNQPQHFGDGTRLSIL.

The chain joins TRBV6-6 to TRBJ2-5; 11 bases map to TRBD2. The CDR3 is 21 amino acids. The germline V gene has CDR1 MNHNY and CDR2 SVGAGI (reference sequence). Trimming at V came to 5 bases and at J to 3 bases, leaving 23 bases not matched to a gene. CDR3 DNA: TGTGCCAGCAGTCCTCGGGAGAGGGGGCGAGTAGCGGGAGGGCCGAAAGAGACCCAGTACTTC. Its protein product is CASSPRERGRVAGGPKETQYF.

This chain connects TRBV28 to TRBJ2-3, with D possibly matching TRBD2 (5 bases). This CDR3 contains 14 residues. The V end was cut by 3 bases, the J end by 1 base, with 8 bases between. Germline V gene sequence: CDR1 MDHEN, CDR2 SYDVKM. The CDR3: CASSFISGTDTQYF. DNA of the CDR3: TGTGCCAGCAGTTTCATTAGCGGCACAGATACGCAGTATTTT.

The chain has TRBV7-8 and TRBJ2-3, with D possibly matching TRBD2 (6 bases). The CDR3 contains 13 residues. Trimming pared 10 bases from V and 0 bases from J, leaving 11 bases between. Germline V gene data show CDR1 as SGHVS and CDR2 as FQNEAQ. For the CDR3, the DNA is TGTGCCACCGGCGGGACTAGCACAGATACGCAGTATTTT. This gives the protein CATGGTSTDTQYF.

This chain links TRBV19 with TRBJ2-1, with TRBD2 matching over 8 bases. J lost 2 bases, V lost 7 bases, and 7 bases had no gene match. CDR1 LNHDA and CDR2 SQIVND come from the germline V gene (reference sequence). This CDR3 contains 15 residues. The chain's CDR3 is CASNGAGDPYNEQFF. The CDR3 DNA reads as TGTGCCAGTAATGGAGCGGGAGATCCCTACAATGAGCAGTTCTTC.

V is TRBV11-3 and J is TRBJ2-3; 7 bases match TRBD1. Trimming at V came to 1 base and at J to 5 bases, leaving 6 bases not matched to a gene. This CDR3 has 15 residues. CDR1 and CDR2 from the germline V gene are SGHNT and YENEEA. The CDR3 here is CASSLGTGMEDTQYF. The CDR3, as DNA: TGTGCCAGCAGCTTAGGGACAGGAATGGAAGATACGCAGTATTTT.

This chain connects TRBV28 to TRBJ2-1; D is perhaps TRBD1 or TRBD2 (5 bases each). This CDR3 comprises 16 residues. Deletions cut 1 base from V and 2 bases from J, with 12 bases between. Germline CDR1 is MDHEN and CDR2 is SYDVKM. The CDR3 region has the DNA TGTGCCAGCAGTTTATTGGGGGATGTCCCCTACAATGAGCAGTTCTTC. Translating gives CASSLLGDVPYNEQFF. The full variable domain, in which reference TRBV28 and TRBJ2-1 provide the parts outside the CDR3, is DVKVTQSSRYLVKRTGEKVFLECVQDMDHENMFWYRQDPGLGLRLIYFSYDVKMKEKGDIPEGYSVSREKKERFSLILESASTNQTSMYLCASSLLGDVPYNEQFFGPGTRLTVL.

The chain joins TRBV4-1 to TRBJ2-3, with TRBD1 matching over 7 bases. V dropped 4 bases and J dropped 1; count of bases not matched to a gene: 8. From germline, CDR1 is MGHRA and CDR2 YSYEKL. The CDR3 extends over 16 amino acids. CDR3 sequence: CASSPLQTGRTDTQYF. DNA of the CDR3: TGCGCCAGCAGCCCCCTCCAGACAGGGCGCACAGATACGCAGTATTTT.

The gene calls are TRBV7-2 and TRBJ2-3, with 7 bases fitting TRBD1. Germline-derived CDR1 and CDR2 are SGHTA and FQGNSA. V dropped 3 bases and J dropped 4; count of bases not matched to a gene: 4. CDR3 size: 14 residues. The CDR3 sequence: CASSFRTGADTQYF. For the CDR3, the DNA is TGTGCCAGCAGCTTCCGAACAGGGGCAGATACGCAGTATTTT. The variable domain in full, completed from reference TRBV7-2 and TRBJ2-3, reads GAGVSQSPSNKVTEKGKDVELRCDPISGHTALYWYRQSLGQGLEFLIYFQGNSAPDKSGLPSDRFSAERTGGSVSTLTIQRTQQEDSAVYLCASSFRTGADTQYFGPGTRLTVL.

The V and J genes are TRBV3-1 (or the pseudogene TRBV3-2) and TRBJ1-1, with 9 bases matching TRBD1. J gave up 11 bases and V 2 bases, and 6 bases lay outside the gene matches. The CDR3 has 13 amino acids. Germline V gene sequence: CDR1 LGHDT, CDR2 YNNKEL (reference sequence). DNA of the CDR3: TGTGCCAGCAGCCAAAGGGGACAGGGTGTCGCTTTCTTT. This encodes CASSQRGQGVAFF.

The rearrangement links TRBV20-1 to TRBJ1-4; D not resolved. V was trimmed by 3 bases and J by 2 bases, leaving 10 bases between them. Germline V gives CDR1 DFQATT, CDR2 SNEGSKA (reference sequence). The CDR3 runs to 14 residues. The DNA for the CDR3 is TGCAGTGCTAGTTTAGGTGCTACTAATGAAAAACTGTTTTTT. Translation: CSASLGATNEKLFF.

This clone has a handful of counts. The chain is built from TRBV2 and TRBJ1-5; D is unresolved. Trimming cost V 2 bases and J 6 bases, with 5 bases left between them. CDR1 SNHLY and CDR2 FYNNEI come from the germline V gene. The CDR3 runs to 12 residues. The CDR3 protein is CASSELRQPQHF. The CDR3 region has the DNA TGTGCCAGCAGTGAATTACGTCAGCCCCAGCATTTT.

This sequence joins TRBV19 and TRBJ1-1; 8 bases are a match to TRBD1. The germline CDR1 and CDR2 sequences are LNHDA and SQIVND (reference sequence). This CDR3 region has 15 residues. J lost 0 bases, V lost 5 bases, and 5 bases had no gene match. The CDR3 loop is CASSLDRALNTEAFF. The CDR3 DNA reads as TGTGCCAGTAGTCTGGACAGGGCCCTGAACACTGAAGCTTTCTTT. Using reference TRBV19 and TRBJ1-1 for the parts outside the CDR3, the full variable domain is DGGITQSPKYLFRKEGQNVTLSCEQNLNHDAMYWYRQDPGQGLRLIYYSQIVNDFQKGDIAEGYSVSREKKESFPLTVTSAQKNPTAFYLCASSLDRALNTEAFFGQGTRLTVV.

J is TRBJ2-5 and V is TRBV28, with TRBD2 matching over 9 bases. From germline, CDR1 is MDHEN and CDR2 SYDVKM. This CDR3 has 15 amino acids. The V gene end was trimmed by 5 bases and the J gene end by 3 bases; junction bases not matched to a gene: 7. The chain's CDR3 is CASSLRLAVKETQYF. Here the CDR3 DNA reads TGTGCCAGCAGTCTGAGACTAGCGGTAAAAGAGACCCAGTACTTC.

This chain links TRBV9 with TRBJ1-1; D remains ambiguous. Germline CDR1 reads SGDLS; CDR2 reads YYNGEE. V gave up 6 bases and J gave up 1 base, with 16 bases separating them. The CDR3 is 15 amino acids. The CDR3 reads CASTAGGSGNTEAFF. The CDR3 nucleotides are TGTGCCAGCACCGCAGGTGGCTCCGGGAACACTGAAGCTTTCTTT.

This CDR3 is CASSITGLWTEAFF. The DNA of the CDR3 is TGTGCCAGCAGCATAACAGGGTTATGGACTGAAGCTTTCTTT. This sequence joins TRBV11-2 and TRBJ1-1, with D perhaps TRBD1 (6 bases). Trimming removed 5 bases from V and 5 bases from J, with 15 bases in between. There are 14 residues in the CDR3. CDR1 and CDR2 (germline): SGHAT, FQNNGV. Full variable domain (outside the CDR3, taken from reference TRBV11-2 and TRBJ1-1): EAGVAQSPRYKIIEKRQSVAFWCNPISGHATLYWYQQILGQGPKLLIQFQNNGVVDDSQLPKDRFSAERLKGVDSTLKIQPAKLEDSAVYLCASSITGLWTEAFFGQGTRLTVV.

The table lists this clone with a count of one. J is TRBJ2-2 and V is TRBV3-1 (or the pseudogene TRBV3-2); TRBD2 matches at 11 bases. The junction had 1 base not matched to a gene; V was cut back by 0 bases and J by 4 bases. Per germline, CDR1 LGHDT and CDR2 YNNKEL (reference sequence). The CDR3 runs 16 residues. CDR3 region: CASSQELAGVTGELFF. CDR3 sequence (DNA): TGTGCCAGCAGCCAAGAACTAGCGGGAGTCACCGGGGAGCTGTTTTTT.

The chain carries TRBV4-2 and TRBJ1-1; D not certain. The germline V and J ends were trimmed by 0 bases and 0 bases, with 8 bases remaining between them. Germline CDR1 is LGHNA and CDR2 is YNFKEQ. The CDR3 covers 15 residues. The CDR3 protein is CASSQDNSVNTEAFF. The CDR3 coding sequence is TGTGCCAGCAGCCAAGATAACTCGGTGAACACTGAAGCTTTCTTT.